The 16 T cell receptor beta chains below come from one sample, sequenced in a study of OX40 agonist ivuxolimab in advanced cancers. Sequenced by immunoSEQ multiplex PCR; TCRdb stores in-frame clones only, minus some. The data show fewer than 75,000 clones, roughly 89% seen once. The specimen comprised CD4+ or CD8+ T cells sorted from blood, sampled in a trial of the OX40 agonist ivuxolimab. These receptors originate from an adult with an advanced solid tumor such as melanoma, head and neck, liver or kidney cancer.

Here the CDR3 DNA reads TGCGCCAGCAGCTTGGCCGGGACCCAACCAGGGGAGCAGTACTTC. Translating gives CASSLAGTQPGEQYF. The chain recombines TRBV5-1 with TRBJ2-7, with D perhaps TRBD1 or TRBD2 (5 bases each). Germline CDR1 and CDR2: SGHRS and YFSETQ. V was cut by 0 bases and J by 7 bases, with 17 bases left in between. The CDR3 contains 15 residues.

The V call is TRBV6-1, the J call TRBJ1-6; D might be TRBD1 (5 bases). The germline V gene encodes CDR1 MNHNS and CDR2 SASEGT. This CDR3 region has 15 residues. V shed 2 bases and J shed 7 bases, with 12 bases lying between them. CDR3 region: CASSESAQGNSPLHF. The CDR3 DNA reads as TGTGCCAGCAGTGAATCGGCCCAGGGAAATTCACCCCTCCACTTT.

The gene calls are TRBV5-1 and TRBJ1-4; 7 bases agree with TRBD1. After removal of 4 bases from V and 4 bases from J, the junction contained 7 bases not matched to a gene. Germline lookup yields CDR1 SGHRS and CDR2 YFSETQ. This CDR3 has 15 amino acids. CDR3: CASSGGGRVNEKLFF. CDR3 DNA: TGCGCCAGCAGCGGAGGGGGCAGGGTTAATGAAAAACTGTTTTTT.

V usage is TRBV2 and J usage is TRBJ2-7, with 11 bases that match TRBD2. The CDR3 has 14 residues. Looked up from germline, CDR1 is SNHLY and CDR2 is FYNNEI. The V segment lost 7 bases and the J segment 6 bases; nucleotides outside the gene matches: 8. The CDR3 DNA reads TGTGCCAGCACCATAGCGGGAGGGCCGGGCGAGCAGTACTTC. Its protein is CASTIAGGPGEQYF.

The chain joins TRBV28 to TRBJ2-7; the match to TRBD1 covers 12 bases. Losses at the gene ends were 6 bases for V and 4 bases for J; bases not matched to a gene: 10. CDR3 length: 16 residues. Germline-derived CDR1 and CDR2 are MDHEN and SYDVKM. The CDR3 DNA is TGTGCCAGCAGCACAACCGGGACAGGGGGCGCGTACGAGCAGTACTTC. Its translation is CASSTTGTGGAYEQYF.

The chain recombines TRBV25-1 with TRBJ1-5; D unresolved. Between the trimmed V and J ends, which lost 5 bases and 7 bases, there was a span of 9 bases. Per germline, CDR1 MGHDK and CDR2 SYGVNS. The CDR3 is 12 amino acids. As DNA, the CDR3 is TGTGCCAGCAGTTTCGGGTCACAGCCCCAGCATTTT. This codes for CASSFGSQPQHF.

The genes are TRBV9 and TRBJ2-2; 9 positions match TRBD2. Germline lookup yields CDR1 SGDLS and CDR2 YYNGEE. This CDR3 has 16 amino acids. With 5 bases clipped from V and 4 bases from J, the junction kept 9 bases outside the gene matches. The CDR3 protein is CASREGGRAVTGELFF. CDR3 DNA: TGTGCCAGCAGAGAAGGCGGGAGGGCCGTCACCGGGGAGCTGTTTTTT.

The genes are TRBV19 and TRBJ1-5, with D perhaps matching TRBD1 (5 bases). The CDR3 sequence is 15 residues long. CDR1 LNHDA and CDR2 SQIVND come from the germline V gene (reference sequence). V was clipped by 4 bases and J by 0 bases, with 10 bases between them. CDR3 nucleotide sequence: TGTGCCAGTAGTAGCTCGACAGTTAGCAATCAGCCCCAGCATTTT. As protein: CASSSSTVSNQPQHF.

The V call is TRBV30, the J call TRBJ2-2, with 13 bases matching TRBD2. Trimming at V came to 5 bases and at J to 6 bases, leaving 3 bases not matched to a gene. The germline gives CDR1 GTSNPN, CDR2 SVGIG (reference sequence). CDR3 length: 14 amino acids. The CDR3 nucleotides read TGTGCCTGGGGACTAGCGGGAGTGTCCGGGGAGCTGTTTTTT. This gives the protein CAWGLAGVSGELFF.

The chain joins TRBV14 to TRBJ1-2; 9 nucleotides agree with TRBD1. The CDR3 loop spans 15 amino acids. V was clipped by 2 bases and J by 3 bases; unmatched bases: 4. Germline V lookup: CDR1 SGHDN, CDR2 FVKESK. The CDR3 coding sequence is TGTGCCAGCAGCCAAACAGGGGGCGCCGACTATGGCTACACCTTC. Protein sequence: CASSQTGGADYGYTF.

The CDR3 nucleotides read TGTGCCAGCAGTGGGCAGGGGGTTGGTGAGCCCCAGCATTTT. This sequence encodes CASSGQGVGEPQHF. The chain couples TRBV6-1 to TRBJ1-5, with 7 bases matching TRBD1. This CDR3 spans 14 amino acids. The germline V gene encodes CDR1 MNHNS and CDR2 SASEGT. Unmatched junction bases numbered 8, after V lost 4 bases and J lost 8 bases.

The DNA for the CDR3 is TGCGCCAGCAGTGAGGGCATAGGGTACTATGGCTACACCTTC. Its protein product is CASSEGIGYYGYTF. V gene TRBV10-2 combines with J gene TRBJ1-2; D is uncertain. The V end was cut by 2 bases, the J end by 3 bases, with 10 bases between. The germline V gene encodes CDR1 WSHSY and CDR2 SAAADI. This CDR3 has 14 residues.

The rearrangement joins TRBV18 to TRBJ2-1; maybe TRBD1 (5 bases). The germline CDR1 and CDR2 sequences are KGHSH and LQKENI. V was cut by 1 base and J by 4 bases, with 8 bases left in between. The length of the CDR3 is 14 residues. The chain's CDR3 is CASSPQGIYNEQFF. DNA for the CDR3: TGTGCCAGCTCACCACAGGGGATATACAATGAGCAGTTCTTC.

The chain is built from TRBV7-2 and TRBJ1-6; unclear D gene. Germline-derived CDR1 and CDR2 are SGHTA and FQGNSA. The CDR3 contains 15 residues. V was clipped by 1 base and J by 10 bases, with 14 bases between them. Written as DNA, the CDR3 is TGTGCCAGCAGCTTAGAGGCGAGGTTCAGCTCACCCCTCCACTTT. Protein sequence: CASSLEARFSSPLHF.

The rearrangement links TRBV7-8 to TRBJ2-7, with D unresolved. V lost 6 bases, J lost 3 bases, and 12 bases lay in between. Germline loops: CDR1 SGHVS, CDR2 FQNEAQ. The CDR3 totals 13 residues. This chain's CDR3 is CASRRSQDYEQYF. CDR3 sequence (DNA): TGTGCCAGCAGACGCAGCCAGGACTACGAGCAGTACTTC.

This clone turned up a few times. J is TRBJ2-7 and V is TRBV6-1; D gene uncertain. Trimming took 3 bases from V and 6 from J, leaving 15 bases between them. Germline V gene lookup returns CDR1 MNHNS and CDR2 SASEGT. This CDR3 region has 14 residues. In nucleotides, the CDR3 is TGTGCCAGCAGTGATCGATTTCAGGTTGGCGAGCAGTACTTC. It translates to CASSDRFQVGEQYF.